The 18 T cell receptor beta chains below were found in one sample sequenced in a study of blood T cells in healthy people across ages. It was with a sample-barcoded 5' primer and a J-beta primer mix that a second PCR of about 6 to 12 cycles was run. TCRdb redid the calling of the 5' RACE reads with MiXCR, one entry per CDR3 protein. This sample has about 1,400,000 distinct CDR3 sequences, with 55% to 75% found just once. Source material: blood. All receptors come from a man younger than 35 in good health.

The chain employs TRBV5-1 and TRBJ1-4; perhaps TRBD1 as D (5 bases). Between the trimmed V and J ends, which lost 4 bases and 7 bases, there was a span of 11 bases. Germline lookup yields CDR1 SGHRS and CDR2 YFSETQ. The CDR3 contains 13 residues. DNA of the CDR3: TGCGCCAGCAGCGGGAGGGACGCTGAAAAACTGTTTTTT. Amino acids: CASSGRDAEKLFF.

The rearrangement joins TRBV3-1 to TRBJ1-1; tentatively, D is TRBD1 (5 bases). The CDR3 length is 12 residues. CDR1 is LGHDT and CDR2 is YNNKEL in the germline V gene (reference sequence). V was cut by 3 bases and J by 11 bases, with 13 bases left in between. The CDR3 sequence: CASSQSPKGAFF. CDR3 bases: TGTGCCAGCAGCCAGTCCCCGAAGGGGGCTTTCTTT. The whole variable domain, filled in from reference TRBV3-1 and TRBJ1-1, reads DTAVSQTPKYLVTQMGNDKSIKCEQNLGHDTMYWYKQDSKKFLKIMFSYNNKELIINETVPNRFSPKSPDKAHLNLHINSLELGDSAVYFCASSQSPKGAFFGQGTRLTVV.

This clonotype was recorded a few times. This sequence joins TRBV20-1 and TRBJ2-5, with D unclear. V was cut by 3 bases and J by 3 bases, with 8 bases left in between. The germline gives CDR1 DFQATT, CDR2 SNEGSKA (reference sequence). The CDR3 totals 12 residues. The CDR3: CSASHREETQYF. CDR3 in DNA: TGCAGTGCTAGTCATAGAGAAGAGACCCAGTACTTC.

The genes are TRBV29-1 and TRBJ2-3, with 8 bases lining up with TRBD2. The CDR3 consists of 15 residues. V lost 8 bases, J lost 5 bases, and 15 bases stayed unmatched. CDR1 is SQVTM, CDR2 ANQGSEA, per germline. The CDR3 DNA follows: TGCAGCTTTTGGGGACTAGAGAGGAGCGAAGATACGCAGTATTTT. Translation: CSFWGLERSEDTQYF.

This clonotype was observed once. The chain is built from TRBV15 and TRBJ2-5; D is undetermined. There are 15 residues in the CDR3. Deletions cut 0 bases from V and 1 base from J, with 9 bases between. The V gene's germline CDR1 is LNHNV and CDR2 YYDKDF (reference sequence). CDR3 nucleotides: TGTGCCACCAGCAGAGATAGGGTCCCCCAAGAGACCCAGTACTTC. This sequence encodes CATSRDRVPQETQYF. The complete variable domain, with remaining parts taken from reference TRBV15 and TRBJ2-5, reads DAMVIQNPRYQVTQFGKPVTLSCSQTLNHNVMYWYQQKSSQAPKLLFHYYDKDFNNEADTPDNFQSRRPNTSFCFLDIRSPGLGDTAMYLCATSRDRVPQETQYFGPGTRLLVL.

This clonotype was counted ten times or more. The gene calls are TRBV12-3 or TRBV12-4 and TRBJ2-6; D gene unclear. V shed 4 bases and J shed 0 bases, with 1 base lying between them. The CDR3 has 13 residues. The CDR3 DNA reads as TGTGCCAGCAGTTCCTCTGGGGCCAACGTCCTGACTTTC. Its translation: CASSSSGANVLTF.

There are many counts of this clonotype. The CDR3 DNA reads TGCGCCAGCAGCCCGGGGGCGACGTCCTACAATGAGCAGTTCTTC. Translated, it gives CASSPGATSYNEQFF. V usage is TRBV4-1 and J usage is TRBJ2-1; D assignment may be TRBD1 or TRBD2 (6 bases each). V lost 4 bases and J 1 base, leaving 11 bases between the germline ends. This CDR3 contains 15 residues. Germline CDR1 and CDR2: MGHRA and YSYEKL.

J is TRBJ2-5 and V is TRBV5-1; 7 positions match TRBD2. The CDR3 is 14 residues long. Germline assignment: CDR1 SGHRS and CDR2 YFSETQ. V lost 5 bases to trimming and J lost 2 bases; unmatched junction nucleotides: 6. The CDR3 sequence: CASSQSLAQETQYF. The CDR3 DNA is TGCGCCAGCAGTCAATCACTAGCGCAAGAGACCCAGTACTTC.

The chain uses TRBV27 and TRBJ1-2, with TRBD1 identical over 7 bases. V shed 5 bases and J 6 bases; nucleotides not matched to a gene: 18. Germline CDR1 reads MNHEY; CDR2 reads SMNVEV (reference sequence). This CDR3 contains 17 residues. As DNA, the CDR3 is TGTGCCAGCAGTCGATGGTCGACAGGGAACTCTTTTAATGGCTACACCTTC. Protein product: CASSRWSTGNSFNGYTF.

This clonotype was picked up one time. This chain links TRBV7-9 with TRBJ1-2; D gene unclear. The CDR3 runs to 14 residues. From germline, CDR1 is SEHNR and CDR2 FQNEAQ (reference sequence). The germline V and J ends were trimmed by 3 bases and 3 bases, with 11 bases remaining between them. CDR3 sequence reads: CASSFQVPDYGYTF. CDR3 in DNA: TGTGCCAGCAGCTTCCAGGTGCCCGACTATGGCTACACCTTC.

The chain recombines TRBV29-1 with TRBJ2-3; maybe TRBD1 (6 bases). CDR1 is SQVTM and CDR2 is ANQGSEA in the germline V gene. The CDR3 extends over 13 amino acids. Trimming pared 6 bases from V and 4 bases from J, leaving 14 bases between. In nucleotides, the CDR3 is TGCAGCGTCCCTATACAGGGCGCAGATACGCAGTATTTT. This encodes CSVPIQGADTQYF.

This chain connects TRBV7-6 to TRBJ2-5; 11 bases are a match to TRBD2. Near its end, the DNA agrees better with TRBJ2-7, so the J call may be wrong. Germline V CDR1 and CDR2: SGHVS, FNYEAQ. CDR3 length: 16 residues. Here the CDR3 reads CASSLASSGRPSEQYF. The CDR3 region has the DNA TGTGCCAGCAGCTTAGCTTCTAGCGGGAGGCCCTCCGAGCAGTACTTC.

The sample holds one count of this clonotype. This rearrangement joins TRBV11-2 to TRBJ2-3; TRBD2 matches at 7 bases. Trimming removed 3 bases from V and 1 base from J; junction bases left unmatched: 10. The CDR3 is made up of 17 amino acids. Germline lookup yields CDR1 SGHAT and CDR2 FQNNGV. In DNA form, the CDR3 reads TGTGCCAGCAGCTTTGAAGAAATCGGACTAGGCACAGATACGCAGTATTTT. Translated, it gives CASSFEEIGLGTDTQYF.

This chain uses TRBV13 with TRBJ2-5; 7 nucleotides line up with TRBD1. Judging by the DNA end, TRBJ2-1 fits better; the J call may be wrong. Looked up from germline, CDR1 is PRHDT and CDR2 is FYEKMQ (reference sequence). The CDR3 is 14 amino acids. CDR3 sequence reads: CASKGTATQETQFF. For the CDR3, the DNA is TGTGCCAGCAAAGGGACAGCCACCCAAGAGACCCAGTTCTTC.

There are a few counts of this clonotype. The chain has TRBV20-1 and TRBJ2-4; 8 bases align to TRBD2. TRBJ2-5 matches the DNA end more closely, so the J call is doubtful. Germline CDR1 reads DFQATT; CDR2 reads SNEGSKA (reference sequence). CDR3 length: 14 amino acids. CDR3 sequence: CSARLRGGRETQYF. The CDR3 nucleotides read TGCAGTGCTAGACTCCGGGGGGGGCGAGAGACCCAGTACTTC.

DNA for the CDR3: TGTGCCAGCAGCCGGGACGTGTACTACGAGCAGTACTTC. Translated, it gives CASSRDVYYEQYF. The rearrangement joins TRBV3-1 to TRBJ2-7; D may be TRBD1 or TRBD2 (5 bases each). Trimming shortened V by 4 bases and J by 3 bases, and 10 bases separated the two germline ends. Germline V gene data show CDR1 as LGHDT and CDR2 as YNNKEL (reference sequence). CDR3 size: 13 residues.

This chain joins TRBV24-1 and TRBJ2-7; either TRBD1 or TRBD2 may fit D (6 bases each). The CDR3 extends over 14 amino acids. Germline lookup yields CDR1 KGHDR and CDR2 SFDVKD. Trimming shortened V by 5 bases and J by 2 bases, and 12 bases separated the two germline ends. In DNA form, the CDR3 reads TGTGCCACCAGTGCCGGGGGCGCGCCCTACGAGCAGTACTTC. It encodes CATSAGGAPYEQYF.

The chain has TRBV12-3 or TRBV12-4 and TRBJ2-1, with a weak D call TRBD1 (5 bases). The V and J ends lost 6 bases and 7 bases respectively, with 16 bases between them. This CDR3 spans 14 amino acids. The CDR3 spells CASSSLGARNEQFF. CDR3 DNA sequence: TGTGCCAGCAGCTCCCTAGGGGCGAGAAATGAGCAGTTCTTC.